This TCR beta chain emerged from a study of early T cells in non-severe SARS-CoV-2 infection. A single record per CDR3 protein comes from TCRdb applying MiXCR to the 5' RACE reads. Altogether around 63,000 distinct CDR3 sequences are present, approximately 6% being singletons, with the ten largest covering 3.4%. This CDR3 region has 12 residues. V was shortened by 1 base and J by 6 bases, with 7 bases between the two germline ends. Germline CDR1 is SGHTA and CDR2 is FQGNSA. In its sample, this clonotype was seen many times. The rearrangement links TRBV7-2 to TRBJ2-7, with D unclear. The specimen was whole blood, collected at baseline. The sequence derives from an adult who was a healthcare worker with PCR-confirmed SARS-CoV-2 infection or an uninfected control (not recorded which). In DNA form, the CDR3 reads TGTGCCAGCAGCTTAGAACGAGGCGAGCAGTACTTC. Translating gives CASSLERGEQYF. The full variable domain, completed using reference TRBV7-2 and TRBJ2-7, is GAGVSQSPSNKVTEKGKDVELRCDPISGHTALYWYRQSLGQGLEFLIYFQGNSAPDKSGLPSDRFSAERTGGSVSTLTIQRTQQEDSAVYLCASSLERGEQYFGPGTRLTVT.